This T cell receptor beta chain was profiled in a study of cytomegalovirus exposure and HLA in healthy donors. About the study: The 110 or so validation repertoires used a platform that matched the one used for the 550 to 800 first-cohort repertoires, as a later analysis reported. Study-wide results and caveats: A few chains linked to CMV were shown in vitro to be specific for CMV antigens.

The CDR3 has 16 residues. Germline CDR1 is MDHEN and CDR2 is SYDVKM. V lost 9 bases, J lost 2 bases, and 12 bases stayed unmatched. While the first cohort had some 700 subjects, the donors belonged to the separate validation cohort of about 120 subjects. This table comes from immunoSEQ multiplex PCR, and its TCRdb copy is limited to in-frame clones, with some not included. The data show tens of thousands of clones, with around 89% seen just once and over 1.5% held by the top ten. A note on this clone: Antigen unknown.

The sequencing sample was made of PBMCs. The source of this sequence is a woman under 30 in good health and CMV-seronegative. The chain carries TRBV28 and TRBJ2-3, with TRBD2 matching over 9 bases. The CDR3 region is CASAGGSGSLTDTQYF. The CDR3 DNA reads TGTGCCAGTGCGGGTGGTAGCGGGAGTCTCACAGATACGCAGTATTTT.